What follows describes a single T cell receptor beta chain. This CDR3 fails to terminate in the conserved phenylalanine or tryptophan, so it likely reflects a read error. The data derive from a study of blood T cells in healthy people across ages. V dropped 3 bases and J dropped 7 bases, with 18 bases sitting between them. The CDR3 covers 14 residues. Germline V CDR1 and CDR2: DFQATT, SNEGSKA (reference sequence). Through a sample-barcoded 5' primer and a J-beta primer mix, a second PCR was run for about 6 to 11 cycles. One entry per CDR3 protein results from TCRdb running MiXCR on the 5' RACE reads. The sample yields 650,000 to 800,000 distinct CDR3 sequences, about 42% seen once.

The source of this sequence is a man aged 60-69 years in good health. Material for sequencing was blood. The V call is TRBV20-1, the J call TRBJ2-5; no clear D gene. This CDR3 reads CSARSRPPVGTQYL. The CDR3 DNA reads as TGCAGTGCTAGGTCCCGACCCCCCGTAGGGACCCAGTACTTA.